This passage covers 15 T cell receptor beta chains from one sample sequenced in a study of blood T cell repertoires in COVID-19 (TCRdb year 2020). The receptor library was made with the immunoSEQ multiplex PCR assay. Not all clones reach the TCRdb copy of this immuneACCESS table, which keeps in-frame sequences only. Checked studies attribute under half of the gap to unresolved V genes and leave the rest unexplained. The sample table contains around 99,000 clones; only one count was recorded for 75% to 95% of them. In total, the top ten clones hold under 1.5% of the sample. The sample was peripheral blood. Receptors were obtained from a woman between 25 and 40 years old with acute or convalescent COVID-19.

CDR3 amino acids: CASSPREGALYNEQFF. The CDR3 DNA reads TGTGCCAGCAGTCCCCGTGAGGGGGCACTCTACAATGAGCAGTTCTTC. This sequence joins TRBV28 and TRBJ2-1; 7 bases fit TRBD1. Per germline, CDR1 MDHEN and CDR2 SYDVKM. The CDR3 is 16 residues long. The junction had 10 bases not matched to a gene; V was cut back by 5 bases and J by 3 bases.

This chain connects TRBV28 to TRBJ2-1; TRBD2 matches at 7 bases. With 5 bases clipped from V and 2 bases from J, the junction kept 12 bases outside the gene matches. Germline CDR1 MDHEN, CDR2 SYDVKM. CDR3 length: 17 residues. The CDR3 DNA follows: TGTGCCAGCAGTCGAGGTGGTGGGAGGGCCGCCTACAATGAGCAGTTCTTC. It codes for CASSRGGGRAAYNEQFF.

This clone has a single count. The V and J genes are TRBV10-3 and TRBJ1-3; 7 bases match TRBD1. V was clipped by 8 bases and J by 2 bases; unmatched bases: 15. Germline lookup yields CDR1 ENHRY and CDR2 SYGVKD. This CDR3 has 17 residues. CDR3 sequence: CAISQGRTGGPGNTIYF. The CDR3 bases are TGTGCCATCTCACAGGGGAGAACGGGTGGGCCTGGAAACACCATATATTTT.

V usage is TRBV30 and J usage is TRBJ2-7; weak D call: TRBD2 (6 bases). Germline values: CDR1 GTSNPN, CDR2 SVGIG (reference sequence). The CDR3 consists of 13 residues. Trimming took off 5 bases at V and 3 bases at J, with 14 bases between the two ends. The CDR3 region is CAWEEGLSYEQYF. CDR3 DNA sequence: TGTGCCTGGGAGGAGGGCCTAAGCTACGAGCAGTACTTC.

The rearrangement joins TRBV11-3 to TRBJ2-1, with 10 bases fitting TRBD2. Germline assignment: CDR1 SGHNT and CDR2 YENEEA. The CDR3 length is 16 residues. V shed 5 bases, J shed 7 bases, and the junction held 11 bases outside the gene matches. The CDR3 sequence: CASSPGSGGFSNEQFF. The CDR3 coding sequence is TGTGCCAGCAGCCCCGGTAGCGGGGGGTTCTCTAATGAGCAGTTCTTC.

The chain has TRBV28 and TRBJ1-2; weak D call: TRBD1 (6 bases). CDR3 length: 12 amino acids. The V end lost 5 bases, the J end lost 3 bases, and 7 bases lay between the germline ends. CDR1 is MDHEN, CDR2 SYDVKM, per germline. The CDR3 bases are TGTGCCAGCAGTACAGGGTACTATGGCTACACCTTC. The encoded protein is CASSTGYYGYTF.

The chain joins TRBV19 to TRBJ2-6; 9 bases are shared with TRBD1. V trimming: 5 bases; J trimming: 1 base; junction bases outside the gene matches: 12. The CDR3 length is 19 residues. Germline CDR1 and CDR2: LNHDA and SQIVND (reference sequence). The CDR3 is CASSAHRGRMMSGANVLTF. CDR3 bases: TGTGCCAGTAGTGCCCACAGGGGGCGAATGATGTCTGGGGCCAACGTCCTGACTTTC.

The rearrangement uses TRBV5-5 and TRBJ2-2; TRBD2 aligns across 7 bases. This CDR3 has 17 amino acids. The germline CDR1 and CDR2 sequences are SGHKS and YYEKEE (reference sequence). After removal of 0 bases from V and 7 bases from J, the junction contained 12 bases not matched to a gene. CDR3 DNA sequence: TGTGCCAGCAGCTTGGAACTGTGGGGGGGTCCGAACGGGGAGCTGTTTTTT. Residues: CASSLELWGGPNGELFF.

The chain employs TRBV7-8 and TRBJ2-1, with D possibly being TRBD1 (6 bases). V lost 2 bases, J lost 7 bases, and 18 bases lay in between. CDR1 and CDR2 (germline): SGHVS, FQNEAQ. This CDR3 region has 16 residues. The CDR3 nucleotides are TGTGCCAGCAGCTTAACAACAAGTAGGCAGGGGAATGAGCAGTTCTTC. Translation gives CASSLTTSRQGNEQFF. The whole variable domain, remainder taken from reference TRBV7-8 and TRBJ2-1, is GAGVSQSPRYKVAKRGQDVALRCDPISGHVSLFWYQQALGQGPEFLTYFQNEAQLDKSGLPSDRFFAERPEGSVSTLKIQRTQQEDSAVYLCASSLTTSRQGNEQFFGPGTRLTVL.

V usage is TRBV2 and J usage is TRBJ1-2; a possible D gene is TRBD1 (6 bases). CDR1 and CDR2 (germline): SNHLY, FYNNEI. The germline V and J ends were trimmed by 5 bases and 5 bases, with 9 bases remaining between them. The CDR3 is 12 residues long. The CDR3 loop reads CASSPTGYGYTF. The CDR3 DNA is TGTGCCAGCAGTCCTACAGGGTATGGCTACACCTTC.

The chain has TRBV5-1 and TRBJ2-3; the D is unclear. The CDR3 runs 15 residues. Germline V lookup: CDR1 SGHRS, CDR2 YFSETQ. The V end lost 2 bases, the J end lost 0 bases, and 10 bases lay between the germline ends. The CDR3, as DNA: TGCGCCAGCAGCTTCCATGGAGCTAGCACAGATACGCAGTATTTT. This sequence encodes CASSFHGASTDTQYF.

V and J are TRBV11-2 and TRBJ2-5; D is unresolved. The V end lost 5 bases, the J end lost 5 bases, and 15 bases lay between the germline ends. The CDR3 extends over 14 amino acids. Germline CDR1 reads SGHAT; CDR2 reads FQNNGV. CDR3 amino acids: CASSMAPLEETQYF. The CDR3 DNA reads TGTGCCAGCAGCATGGCCCCGTTGGAGGAGACCCAGTACTTC.

This chain joins TRBV11-2 and TRBJ2-7, with 7 bases lining up with TRBD1. This CDR3 region has 13 residues. Germline CDR1 and CDR2: SGHAT and FQNNGV. Germline trimming cut 3 bases from V and 9 bases from J; bases unmatched to any gene: 8. The CDR3 sequence: CASSFRTQGSQYF. The CDR3 bases are TGTGCCAGCAGCTTTCGTACACAGGGGTCGCAGTACTTC.

V is TRBV2 and J is TRBJ1-6, with D unresolved. This CDR3 comprises 15 residues. CDR1 and CDR2 (germline): SNHLY, FYNNEI. V was trimmed by 7 bases and J by 10 bases, leaving 20 bases between them. CDR3 in DNA: TGTGCCAGCATCATAAAGGTGTACGGGAACTCACCCCTCCACTTT. Translation gives CASIIKVYGNSPLHF.

The rearrangement joins TRBV12-3 or TRBV12-4 to TRBJ2-2; the D is unclear. V gave up 7 bases and J gave up 6 bases, with 6 bases separating them. This CDR3 spans 11 amino acids. CDR3 DNA sequence: TGTGCCAGCACCCCCGCCGGGGAGCTGTTTTTT. It yields the protein CASTPAGELFF.